The source of this TCR beta chain is a study of blood T cell repertoires in COVID-19. Looking at the study overall: Italy, Spain and the United States were the sources of the convalescent and acute COVID-19 samples. The cDNA or gDNA used as material had been derived from T cells, B-cell-depleted T cells, or PBMCs.

V shed 0 bases and J shed 9 bases, with 13 bases lying between them. Germline CDR1 reads SGHNT; CDR2 reads YYREEE (reference sequence). The CDR3 sequence is 15 residues long. Per the study methods: Amplifying reference gene primers gave estimates of nucleated cell counts. Clones were sequenced by immunoSEQ multiplex PCR, and TCRdb holds only the in-frame ones, with some missing. V and J calls and clone size are given by that table; D and trimming were obtained from the DNA. Found here are fewer than 130,000 clones, 70% to 90% of them singletons; the top ten hold roughly 4.9%. The rearrangement links TRBV5-4 to TRBJ1-6, with unresolved D. The receptor comes from a human donor in a cohort sampled during active COVID-19. Specimen: peripheral blood. In DNA, the CDR3 is TGTGCCAGCAGCTTGGGTCGCTTCTCGGGTTCACCCCTCCACTTT. Protein: CASSLGRFSGSPLHF.